This T cell receptor beta chain is from a study of CD8 T cells in ankylosing spondylitis. Broader study findings: Ankylosing spondylitis blood seemed to carry a telltale TCR beta motif made of roughly 8 highly homologous variants.

Worth noting for this clonotype: The antigen remains unidentified.

TCRdb ran MiXCR on the 5' RACE reads and lists one entry per CDR3 protein. This table holds under 550,000 distinct CDR3 sequences, 25% to 30% found once. The receptor was derived from a male donor with ankylosing spondylitis. Sequencing used blood, either unsorted or a sorted T cell fraction (not recorded which).

CDR3 DNA sequence: TGTGCCAGCAGGGACCAGGGCGGGGGGCCCGGGGAGCTGTTTTTT. Translating it yields CASRDQGGGPGELFF. This sequence joins TRBV6-1 and TRBJ2-2, with 8 bases lining up with TRBD2. The germline gives CDR1 MNHNS, CDR2 SASEGT. After removal of 6 bases from V and 6 bases from J, the junction contained 9 bases not matched to a gene. This CDR3 is built from 15 residues.